The T cell receptor (beta chain) described here comes from a study of CD8 T cells in Susac syndrome. The CDR3 has 14 residues. V was cut by 1 base and J by 6 bases, with 9 bases left in between. CDR1 is SGHTA and CDR2 is FQGNSA in the germline V gene. cDNA came from about 0.5 to 1 ug RNA primed by random hexamers. The authors amplified TCR beta CDR3 across 54 Vbeta and 13 Jbeta using immunoSEQ multiplex PCR. TCRdb reprocessed the immunoSEQ multiplex PCR reads with MiXCR, giving one entry per CDR3 protein. The table has more than 250,000 distinct CDR3 sequences, roughly 94% seen once. Blood CD8+ and CD4+ T cells underwent high-throughput TCR beta sequencing. It was negative isolation that provided the CD8+ and CD4+ T cells, whereas TEMRA cells were enriched by FACS.

V usage is TRBV7-2 and J usage is TRBJ1-4; D ambiguous. This clonotype was sampled from a human donor with multiple sclerosis. The specimen was CD4+ T cells from PBMCs. CDR3 region: CASSLVAADEKLFF. CDR3 bases: TGTGCCAGCAGCTTAGTCGCGGCGGATGAAAAACTGTTTTTT.